Here is one TCR beta chain with its context. What it recognizes is unknown. The PCR ran on 60 Vbeta and 13 Jbeta primers. Sequencing used immunoSEQ multiplex PCR; TCRdb keeps in-frame clones, though not all of them. The sample includes over 150,000 clones, around 63% seen only once; the top ten take roughly 4.1%. V dropped 6 bases and J dropped 5; count of bases not matched to a gene: 11. CDR1 is MDHEN and CDR2 is SYDVKM in the germline V gene. The CDR3 spans 15 residues. These data originate in a study of cytomegalovirus exposure and HLA in healthy donors. Study-wide findings and caveats: Generally TCR sequences proved uncommon, though certain public TCRs appeared in numerous donors. A later analysis found most CMV-associated TCR beta chains apparently HLA-restricted. Later, an analysis showed that TCR beta chains associated with HLA were more clonally expanded than others that were equally common.

The origin of this receptor is a young woman in good health and CMV-seropositive. Sequenced: PBMCs. V usage is TRBV28 and J usage is TRBJ2-5, with TRBD2 matching 8 bases. This CDR3 reads CASSLTDGREETQYF. The DNA of the CDR3 is TGTGCCAGCAGCTTAACGGACGGGAGGGAGGAGACCCAGTACTTC.